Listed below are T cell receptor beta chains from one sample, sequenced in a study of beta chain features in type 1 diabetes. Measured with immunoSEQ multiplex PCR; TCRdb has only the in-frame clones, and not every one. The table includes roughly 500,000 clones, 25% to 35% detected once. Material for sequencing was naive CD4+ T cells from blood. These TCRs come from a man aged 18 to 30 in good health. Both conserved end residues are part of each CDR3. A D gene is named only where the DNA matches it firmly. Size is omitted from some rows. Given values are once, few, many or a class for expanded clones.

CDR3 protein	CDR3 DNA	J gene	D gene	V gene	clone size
CASSRLEGSYEQYF	TGTGCCAGCAGCAGGTTAGAAGGCTCCTACGAGCAGTACTTC	TRBJ2-7	NA	TRBV11-2	NA
CASSPTRTLYEQYF	TGTGCCAGCAGCCCAACTAGAACTCTCTACGAGCAGTACTTC	TRBJ2-7	NA	TRBV7-9	few
CSVVMGRETQYF	TGCAGCGTTGTGATGGGGCGAGAGACCCAGTACTTC	TRBJ2-5	NA	TRBV29-1	few
CASSLAQGYEQYF	TGTGCTAGCAGCTTAGCGCAGGGCTACGAGCAGTACTTC	TRBJ2-7	NA	TRBV7-7	NA
CASSLLSGSYNEQFF	TGCGCCAGCAGCTTGCTGAGCGGGAGCTACAATGAGCAGTTCTTC	TRBJ2-1	TRBD2	TRBV5-1	once
CAWSTKPPTQYF	TGTGCCTGGAGTACAAAACCACCTACGCAGTATTTT	TRBJ2-3	NA	TRBV30	NA
CASSPREAEIFQETQYF	TGTGCCAGCAGCCCACGGGAAGCCGAGATTTTCCAAGAGACCCAGTACTTC	TRBJ2-5	NA	TRBV5-4	NA
CASSLEGQSYEQYF	TGCGCCAGCAGCTTGGAAGGTCAATCCTACGAGCAGTACTTC	TRBJ2-7	NA	TRBV5-1	NA
CASSQGGTGIDEQFF	TGCGCCAGCAGTCAAGGGGGGACAGGGATCGATGAGCAGTTCTTC	TRBJ2-1	TRBD1	TRBV23-1	NA
CASSSTVDRGIGEQFF	TGTGCCAGCAGCTCCACTGTCGACAGGGGGATTGGTGAGCAGTTCTTC	TRBJ2-1	TRBD1	TRBV14	NA
CASSPGTNNEQFF	TGTGCCAGCTCACCCGGGACCAACAATGAGCAGTTCTTC	TRBJ2-1	NA	TRBV18	NA
CAWSVSWGYYGYTF	TGTGCCTGGAGTGTATCGTGGGGATACTATGGCTACACCTTC	TRBJ1-2	NA	TRBV30	few
CASILEGADTQYF	TGTGCCAGCATCTTGGAAGGCGCAGATACGCAGTATTTT	TRBJ2-3	NA	TRBV2	once
CSVSDEKLFF	TGCAGCGTTTCAGATGAAAAACTGTTTTTT	TRBJ1-4	NA	TRBV29-1	NA
CASTLWSSGANVLTF	TGTGCCAGCACCTTATGGTCCTCTGGGGCCAACGTCCTGACTTTC	TRBJ2-6	NA	TRBV7-2	few
CATSRGDNRHTF	TGTGCCACCAGCAGAGGGGACAACCGGCACACCTTC	TRBJ1-2	NA	TRBV15	NA
CAWNSGGQLNQPQHF	TGTGCCTGGAATTCGGGGGGACAGCTTAATCAGCCCCAGCATTTT	TRBJ1-5	TRBD1	TRBV30	few
CASSLGAGTSTDTQYF	TGCGCCAGCAGCTTGGGCGCAGGGACAAGCACAGATACGCAGTATTTT	TRBJ2-3	NA	TRBV5-1	NA
CAISRDRGADEQFF	TGTGCCATCAGTAGGGACAGGGGTGCCGATGAGCAGTTCTTC	TRBJ2-1	TRBD1	TRBV10-3	NA
CASRPGTSASQETQYF	TGTGCCAGCAGACCTGGGACTAGCGCCTCCCAAGAGACCCAGTACTTC	TRBJ2-5	TRBD2	TRBV7-8	few
CASSPDRWIHEQYF	TGTGCCAGCTCACCGGACAGGTGGATCCACGAGCAGTACTTC	TRBJ2-7	TRBD1	TRBV18	NA
CASSGGIAKNIQYF	TGTGCCAGCAGTGGGGGGATAGCCAAAAACATTCAGTACTTC	TRBJ2-4	NA	TRBV9	few
CASSLTVDGSEAKNIQYF	TGTGCCAGCAGCTTAACGGTCGACGGGAGTGAAGCCAAAAACATTCAGTACTTC	TRBJ2-4	NA	TRBV7-9	few
CASSPPRSSYEQYF	TGCGCCAGCAGTCCGCCTCGGAGCTCCTACGAGCAGTACTTC	TRBJ2-7	NA	TRBV23-1	NA
CAWKGRRNTGELFF	TGTGCCTGGAAAGGGAGACGGAACACCGGGGAGCTGTTTTTT	TRBJ2-2	NA	TRBV30	NA
CAWSRGQGSHTEAFF	TGTGCCTGGAGTCGAGGACAGGGGAGTCACACTGAAGCTTTCTTT	TRBJ1-1	TRBD1	TRBV30	few
CASSVMWRATSTDTQYF	TGTGCCAGCAGTGTGATGTGGCGGGCCACTAGCACAGATACGCAGTATTTT	TRBJ2-3	NA	TRBV6-4	NA
CASSGSTSDTQYF	TGTGCCAGCAGCGGATCAACCTCAGATACGCAGTATTTT	TRBJ2-3	NA	TRBV9	NA
CASSSLGEQFF	TGTGCCAGCAGTTCCCTGGGTGAGCAGTTCTTC	TRBJ2-1	NA	TRBV6-6	few
CAWMDSPYNEQFF	TGTGCCTGGATGGACAGCCCCTACAATGAGCAGTTCTTC	TRBJ2-1	NA	TRBV30	few
CASSQGTVSTDTQYF	TGTGCCAGCAGCCAGGGGACCGTTAGCACAGATACGCAGTATTTT	TRBJ2-3	NA	TRBV4-2	NA
CASREQVVDEQFF	TGTGCCAGCAGGGAACAGGTTGTGGATGAGCAGTTCTTC	TRBJ2-1	NA	TRBV6-5	NA
CASSFWSSNTQYF	TGTGCCAGCAGTTTCTGGTCCAGCAATACGCAGTATTTT	TRBJ2-3	NA	TRBV27	few
CASSPMGQGFDYGYTF	TGTGCCAGCAGCCCAATGGGACAGGGGTTTGACTATGGCTACACCTTC	TRBJ1-2	TRBD1	TRBV7-9	NA
CASSIVQGALRGYTF	TGTGCCAGCAGTATCGTACAGGGAGCTTTAAGGGGCTACACCTTC	TRBJ1-2	NA	TRBV27	NA
CASSDGGSTQYF	TGTGCCAGCAGTGATGGGGGGAGCACGCAGTATTTT	TRBJ2-3	NA	TRBV2	NA
CATSRGGSPTGELFF	TGTGCCACCAGCAGAGGCGGGAGCCCCACCGGGGAGCTGTTTTTT	TRBJ2-2	TRBD2	TRBV15	few
CASREGQANTGELFF	TGTGCCAGCAGGGAGGGACAGGCGAACACCGGGGAGCTGTTTTTT	TRBJ2-2	TRBD1	TRBV25-1	NA